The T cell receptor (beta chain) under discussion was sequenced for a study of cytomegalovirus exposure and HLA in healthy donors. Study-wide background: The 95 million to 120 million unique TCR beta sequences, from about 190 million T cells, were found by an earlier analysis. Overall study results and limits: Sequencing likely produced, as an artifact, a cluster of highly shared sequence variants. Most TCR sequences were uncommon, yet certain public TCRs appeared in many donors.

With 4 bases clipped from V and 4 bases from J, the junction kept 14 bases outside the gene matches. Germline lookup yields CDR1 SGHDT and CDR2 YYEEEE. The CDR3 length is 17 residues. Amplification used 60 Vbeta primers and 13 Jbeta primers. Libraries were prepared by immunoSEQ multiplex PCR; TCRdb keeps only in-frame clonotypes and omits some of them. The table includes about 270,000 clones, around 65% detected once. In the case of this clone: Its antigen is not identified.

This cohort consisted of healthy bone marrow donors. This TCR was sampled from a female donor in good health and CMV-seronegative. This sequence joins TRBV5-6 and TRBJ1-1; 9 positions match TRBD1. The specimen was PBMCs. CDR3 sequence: CASSRLTGGAGSTEAFF. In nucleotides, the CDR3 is TGTGCCAGCAGCAGACTCACAGGGGGCGCGGGGAGCACTGAAGCTTTCTTT.